This T cell receptor (beta chain) was profiled in a study of blood T cell repertoires in COVID-19. Assay: immunoSEQ multiplex PCR; the TCRdb copy retains only in-frame clones and omits some. The repertoire holds about 120,000 clones, with 70% to 85% as singletons. V lost 3 bases and J lost 2, with 6 bases in between. Germline V gene data show CDR1 as SGHTA and CDR2 as FQGNSA. The CDR3 spans 13 residues. This clonotype was obtained from a woman in her sixties or seventies with acute or convalescent COVID-19. The genes are TRBV7-2 and TRBJ2-3; D gene unclear. The material sequenced was peripheral blood. This chain's CDR3 is CASSLQNTDTQYF. The CDR3 coding sequence is TGTGCCAGCAGCTTGCAGAACACAGATACGCAGTATTTT.